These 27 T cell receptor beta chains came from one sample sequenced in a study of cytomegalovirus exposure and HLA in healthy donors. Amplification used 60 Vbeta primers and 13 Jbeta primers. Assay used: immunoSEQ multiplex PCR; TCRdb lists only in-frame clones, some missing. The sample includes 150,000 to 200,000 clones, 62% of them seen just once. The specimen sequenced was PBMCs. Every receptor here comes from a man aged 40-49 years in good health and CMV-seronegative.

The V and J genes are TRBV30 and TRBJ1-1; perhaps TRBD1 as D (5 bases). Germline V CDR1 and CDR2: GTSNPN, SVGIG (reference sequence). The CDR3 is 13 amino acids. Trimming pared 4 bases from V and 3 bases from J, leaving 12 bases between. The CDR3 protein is CAWTQAGDTEAFF. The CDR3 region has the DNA TGTGCCTGGACACAGGCGGGGGACACTGAAGCTTTCTTT.

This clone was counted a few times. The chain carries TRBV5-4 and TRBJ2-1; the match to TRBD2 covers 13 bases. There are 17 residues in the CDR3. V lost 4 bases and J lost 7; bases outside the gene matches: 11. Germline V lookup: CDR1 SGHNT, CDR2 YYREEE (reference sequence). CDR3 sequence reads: CASSPKPLAGGMNEQFF. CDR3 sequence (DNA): TGTGCCAGCAGCCCCAAACCACTAGCGGGGGGGATGAATGAGCAGTTCTTC. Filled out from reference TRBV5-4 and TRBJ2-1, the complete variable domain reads ETGVTQSPTHLIKTRGQQVTLRCSSQSGHNTVSWYQQALGQGPQFIFQYYREEENGRGNFPPRFSGLQFPNYSSELNVNALELDDSALYLCASSPKPLAGGMNEQFFGPGTRLTVL.

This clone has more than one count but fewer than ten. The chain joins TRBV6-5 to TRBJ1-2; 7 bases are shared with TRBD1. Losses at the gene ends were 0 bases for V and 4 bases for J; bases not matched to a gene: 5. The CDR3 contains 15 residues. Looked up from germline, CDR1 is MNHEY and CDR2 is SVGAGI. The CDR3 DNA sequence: TGTGCCAGCAGTTACTCCGCGGGACAGCTCTATGGCTACACCTTC. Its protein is CASSYSAGQLYGYTF.

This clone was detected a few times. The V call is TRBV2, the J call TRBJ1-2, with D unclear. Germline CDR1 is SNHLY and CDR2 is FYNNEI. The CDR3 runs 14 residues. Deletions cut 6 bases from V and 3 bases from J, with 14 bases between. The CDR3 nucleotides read TGTGCCAGCAGGGCCAGAAATGTCGACTATGGCTACACCTTC. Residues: CASRARNVDYGYTF.

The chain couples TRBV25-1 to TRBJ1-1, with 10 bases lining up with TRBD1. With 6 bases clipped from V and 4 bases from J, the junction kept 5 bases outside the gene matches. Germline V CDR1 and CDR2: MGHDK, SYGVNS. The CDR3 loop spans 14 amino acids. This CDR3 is CASRDRGSGTEAFF. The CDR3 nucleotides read TGTGCCAGCAGGGACAGGGGGTCGGGCACTGAAGCTTTCTTT.

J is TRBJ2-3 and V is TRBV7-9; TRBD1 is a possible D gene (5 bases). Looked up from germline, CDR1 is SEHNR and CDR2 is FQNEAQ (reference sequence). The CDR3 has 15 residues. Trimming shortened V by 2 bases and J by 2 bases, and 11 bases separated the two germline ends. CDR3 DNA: TGTGCCAGCAGCTTAAGGGGCGATCCCACAGATACGCAGTATTTT. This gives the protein CASSLRGDPTDTQYF.

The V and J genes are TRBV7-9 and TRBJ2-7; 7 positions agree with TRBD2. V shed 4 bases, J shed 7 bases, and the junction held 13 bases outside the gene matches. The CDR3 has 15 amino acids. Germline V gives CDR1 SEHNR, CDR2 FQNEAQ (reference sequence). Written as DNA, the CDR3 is TGTGCCAGCAGCTCCCCAGGCGGGAGTCTGGGGGAGCAGTACTTC. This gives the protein CASSSPGGSLGEQYF.

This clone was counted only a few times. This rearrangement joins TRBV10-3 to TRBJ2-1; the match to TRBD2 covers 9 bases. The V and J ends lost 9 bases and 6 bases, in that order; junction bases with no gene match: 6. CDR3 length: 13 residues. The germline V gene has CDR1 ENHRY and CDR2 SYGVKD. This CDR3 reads CAIAGTSSNEQFF. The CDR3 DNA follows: TGTGCCATTGCCGGGACTAGCAGCAATGAGCAGTTCTTC.

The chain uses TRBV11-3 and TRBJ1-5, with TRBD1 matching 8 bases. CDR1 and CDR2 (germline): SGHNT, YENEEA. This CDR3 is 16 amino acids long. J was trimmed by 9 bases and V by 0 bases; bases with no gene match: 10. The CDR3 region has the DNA TGTGCCAGCAGCTTAGACGGGGGACAGGTTTTGGCGCCCCAGCATTTT. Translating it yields CASSLDGGQVLAPQHF.

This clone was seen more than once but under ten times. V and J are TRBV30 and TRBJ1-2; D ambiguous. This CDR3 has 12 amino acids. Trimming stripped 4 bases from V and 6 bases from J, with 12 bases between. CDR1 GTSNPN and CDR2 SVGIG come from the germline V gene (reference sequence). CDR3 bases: TGTGCCTGGACGAGTACTGGTGATGGCTACACCTTC. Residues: CAWTSTGDGYTF.

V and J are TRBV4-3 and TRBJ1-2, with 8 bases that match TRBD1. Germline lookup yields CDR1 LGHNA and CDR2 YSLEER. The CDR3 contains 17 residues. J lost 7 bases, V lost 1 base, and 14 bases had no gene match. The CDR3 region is CASSQGSGTGLSGGYTF. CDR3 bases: TGCGCCAGCAGCCAAGGGTCCGGGACAGGCCTTTCTGGTGGCTACACCTTC.

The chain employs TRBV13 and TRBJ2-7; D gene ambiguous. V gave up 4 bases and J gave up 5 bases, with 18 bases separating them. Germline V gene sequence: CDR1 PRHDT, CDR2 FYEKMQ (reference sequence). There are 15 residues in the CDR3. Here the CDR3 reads CASSSTLGGRDEQYF. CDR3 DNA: TGTGCCAGCAGCTCCACCCTAGGCGGTCGGGACGAGCAGTACTTC.

The CDR3 nucleotides are TGTGCCAGCAGCTTGGGACAGGGGATGTCTGGGGCCAACGTCCTGACTTTC. Amino acid sequence: CASSLGQGMSGANVLTF. The chain has TRBV5-4 and TRBJ2-6, with 8 bases matching TRBD1. Per the germline V gene, CDR1 is SGHNT and CDR2 is YYREEE (reference sequence). Germline trimming cut 0 bases from V and 1 base from J; bases unmatched to any gene: 3. The CDR3 runs 17 residues.

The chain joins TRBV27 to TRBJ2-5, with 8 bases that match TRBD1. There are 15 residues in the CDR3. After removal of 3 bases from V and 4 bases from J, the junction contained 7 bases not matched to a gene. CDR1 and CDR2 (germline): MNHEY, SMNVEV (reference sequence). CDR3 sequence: CASSFATGGRETQYF. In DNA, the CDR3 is TGTGCCAGCAGTTTCGCTACAGGGGGAAGAGAGACCCAGTACTTC.

CDR3 amino acids: CASRYYGGTGTGELFF. CDR3 DNA sequence: TGTGCCAGCAGATATTATGGGGGGACGGGCACCGGGGAGCTGTTTTTT. J is TRBJ2-2 and V is TRBV6-6; TRBD2 might be the D (6 bases). The CDR3 loop spans 16 amino acids. Trimming removed 6 bases at V and 4 bases at J, with 18 bases between. Looked up from germline, CDR1 is MNHNY and CDR2 is SVGAGI (reference sequence).

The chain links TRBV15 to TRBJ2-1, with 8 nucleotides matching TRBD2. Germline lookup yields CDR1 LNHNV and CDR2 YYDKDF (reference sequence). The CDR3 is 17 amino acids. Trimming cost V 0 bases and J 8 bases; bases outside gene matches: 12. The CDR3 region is CATSRERDSGTVHEQFF. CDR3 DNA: TGTGCCACCAGCAGAGAACGAGATAGCGGGACTGTCCATGAGCAGTTCTTC.

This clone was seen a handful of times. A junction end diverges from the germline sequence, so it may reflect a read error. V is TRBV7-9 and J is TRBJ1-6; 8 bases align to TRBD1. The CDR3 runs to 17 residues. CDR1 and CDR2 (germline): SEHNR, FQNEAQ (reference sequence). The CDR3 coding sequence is TGTTCCAGCAGCACCGGGACAGGTCCGCGCTATAATTCACCCCTCCACTTT. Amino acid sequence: CSSSTGTGPRYNSPLHF.

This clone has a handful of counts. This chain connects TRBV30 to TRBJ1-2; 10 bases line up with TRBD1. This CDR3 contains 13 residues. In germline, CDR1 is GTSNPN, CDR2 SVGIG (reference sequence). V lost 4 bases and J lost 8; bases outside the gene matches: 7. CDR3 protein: CAWTRQGAGGYTF. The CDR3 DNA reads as TGTGCCTGGACCCGACAGGGGGCAGGAGGCTACACCTTC.

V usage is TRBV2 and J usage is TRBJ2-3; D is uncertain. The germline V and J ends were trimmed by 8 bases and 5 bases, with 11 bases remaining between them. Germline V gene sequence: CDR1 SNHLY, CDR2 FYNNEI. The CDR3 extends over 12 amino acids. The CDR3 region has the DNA TGTGCCAGCGCAGGCTATGGAGATACGCAGTATTTT. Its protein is CASAGYGDTQYF.

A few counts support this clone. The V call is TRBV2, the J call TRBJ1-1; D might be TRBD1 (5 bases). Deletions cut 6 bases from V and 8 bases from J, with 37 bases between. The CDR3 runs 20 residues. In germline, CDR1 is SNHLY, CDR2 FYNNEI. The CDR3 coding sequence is TGTGCCAGCAGACTACGGGACTGGAGAACAAGGACGGGGAAAGGAGGGGAAGCTTTCTTT. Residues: CASRLRDWRTRTGKGGEAFF. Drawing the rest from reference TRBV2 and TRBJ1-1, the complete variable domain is EPEVTQTPSHQVTQMGQEVILRCVPISNHLYFYWYRQILGQKVEFLVSFYNNEISEKSEIFDDQFSVERPDGSNFTLKIRSTKLEDSAMYFCASRLRDWRTRTGKGGEAFFGQGTRLTVV.

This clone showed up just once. The CDR3 DNA is TGTGCCAGCAGCTTTGGCTCGGGGAACACCGGGGAGCTGTTTTTT. It yields the protein CASSFGSGNTGELFF. The genes are TRBV7-2 and TRBJ2-2; D remains ambiguous. The CDR3 contains 15 residues. Trimming took 3 bases from V and 1 from J, leaving 9 bases between them. The germline gives CDR1 SGHTA, CDR2 FQGNSA.

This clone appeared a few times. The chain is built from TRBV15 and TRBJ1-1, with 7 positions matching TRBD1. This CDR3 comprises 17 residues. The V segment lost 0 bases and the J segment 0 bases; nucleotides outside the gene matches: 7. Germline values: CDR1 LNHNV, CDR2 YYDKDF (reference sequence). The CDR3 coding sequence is TGTGCCACCAGCAGAGATCAGATGGGACAGTTGAACACTGAAGCTTTCTTT. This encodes CATSRDQMGQLNTEAFF.

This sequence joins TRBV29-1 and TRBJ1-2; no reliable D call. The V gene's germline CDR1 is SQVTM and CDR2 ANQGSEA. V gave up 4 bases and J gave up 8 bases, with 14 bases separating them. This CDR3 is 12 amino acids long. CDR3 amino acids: CSVVTGISGYTF. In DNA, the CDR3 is TGCAGCGTTGTTACGGGGATTTCGGGCTACACCTTC.

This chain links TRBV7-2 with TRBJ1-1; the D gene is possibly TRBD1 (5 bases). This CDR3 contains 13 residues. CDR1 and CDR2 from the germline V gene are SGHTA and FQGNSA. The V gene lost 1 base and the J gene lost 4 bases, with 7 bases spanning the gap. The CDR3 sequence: CASSLEGVTEAFF. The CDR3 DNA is TGTGCCAGCAGCTTAGAAGGGGTCACTGAAGCTTTCTTT.

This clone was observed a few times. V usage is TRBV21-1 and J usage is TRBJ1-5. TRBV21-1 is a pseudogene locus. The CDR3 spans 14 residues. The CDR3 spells CASTEEEGIQPQHF. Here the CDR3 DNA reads TGTGCCAGCACCGAGGAGGAGGGGATCCAGCCCCAGCATTTT.

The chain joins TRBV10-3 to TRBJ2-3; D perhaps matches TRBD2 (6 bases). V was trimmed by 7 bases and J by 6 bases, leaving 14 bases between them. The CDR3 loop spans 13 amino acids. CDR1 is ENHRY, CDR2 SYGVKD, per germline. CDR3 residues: CAINGGADDTQYF. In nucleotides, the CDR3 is TGTGCCATCAATGGAGGGGCTGATGATACGCAGTATTTT.

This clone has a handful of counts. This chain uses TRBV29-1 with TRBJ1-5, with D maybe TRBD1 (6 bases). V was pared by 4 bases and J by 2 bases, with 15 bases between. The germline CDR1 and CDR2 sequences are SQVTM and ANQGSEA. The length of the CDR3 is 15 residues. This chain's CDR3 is CSVVFRGEGNQPQHF. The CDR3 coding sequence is TGCAGCGTTGTTTTCAGGGGTGAGGGCAATCAGCCCCAGCATTTT.